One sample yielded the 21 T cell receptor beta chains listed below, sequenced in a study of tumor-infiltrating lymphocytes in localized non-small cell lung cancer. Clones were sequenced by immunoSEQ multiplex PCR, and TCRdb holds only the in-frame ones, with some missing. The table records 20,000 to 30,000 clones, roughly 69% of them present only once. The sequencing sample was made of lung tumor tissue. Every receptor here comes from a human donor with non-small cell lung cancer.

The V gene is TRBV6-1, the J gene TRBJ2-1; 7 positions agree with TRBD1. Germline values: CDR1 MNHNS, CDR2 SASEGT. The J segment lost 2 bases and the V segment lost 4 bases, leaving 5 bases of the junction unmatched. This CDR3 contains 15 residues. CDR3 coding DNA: TGTGCCAGCAGTGGAGGAACAGGGGCCTACAATGAGCAGTTCTTC. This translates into CASSGGTGAYNEQFF.

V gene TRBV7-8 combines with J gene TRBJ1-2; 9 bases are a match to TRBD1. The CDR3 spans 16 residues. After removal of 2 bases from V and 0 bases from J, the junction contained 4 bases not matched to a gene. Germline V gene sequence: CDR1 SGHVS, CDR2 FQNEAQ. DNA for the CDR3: TGTGCCAGCAGCTTATGGACAGGGGCGACTAACTATGGCTACACCTTC. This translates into CASSLWTGATNYGYTF.

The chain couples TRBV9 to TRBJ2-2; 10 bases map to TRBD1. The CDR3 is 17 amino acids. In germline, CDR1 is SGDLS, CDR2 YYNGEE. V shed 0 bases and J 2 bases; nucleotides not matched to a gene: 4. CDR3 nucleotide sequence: TGTGCCAGCAGCGTAGGCGGGACAGGGGTTAACACCGGGGAGCTGTTTTTT. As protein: CASSVGGTGVNTGELFF.

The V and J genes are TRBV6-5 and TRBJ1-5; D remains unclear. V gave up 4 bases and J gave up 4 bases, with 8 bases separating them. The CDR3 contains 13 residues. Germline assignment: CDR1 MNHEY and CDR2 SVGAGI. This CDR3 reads CASSLVRNQPQHF. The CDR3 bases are TGTGCCAGCAGTTTGGTGCGGAATCAGCCCCAGCATTTT.

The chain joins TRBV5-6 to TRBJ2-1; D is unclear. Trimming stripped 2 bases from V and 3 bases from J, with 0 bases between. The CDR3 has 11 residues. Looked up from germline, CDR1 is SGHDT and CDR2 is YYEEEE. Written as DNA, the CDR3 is TGTGCCAGCAGCTTCTACAATGAGCAGTTCTTC. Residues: CASSFYNEQFF.

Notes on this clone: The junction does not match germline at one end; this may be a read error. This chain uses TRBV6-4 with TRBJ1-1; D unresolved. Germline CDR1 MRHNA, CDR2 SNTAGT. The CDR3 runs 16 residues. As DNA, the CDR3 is TGTGCCAGCAGTGATCATTGGTCGGTACAGTATTATCCCCCTGATTTT. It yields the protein CASSDHWSVQYYPPDF.

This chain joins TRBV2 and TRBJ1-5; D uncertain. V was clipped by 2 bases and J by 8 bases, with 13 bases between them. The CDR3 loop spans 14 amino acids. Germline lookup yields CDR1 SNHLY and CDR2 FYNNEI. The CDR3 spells CASSEFSIQEPQHF. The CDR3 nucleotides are TGTGCCAGCAGTGAATTCTCGATCCAGGAGCCCCAGCATTTT.

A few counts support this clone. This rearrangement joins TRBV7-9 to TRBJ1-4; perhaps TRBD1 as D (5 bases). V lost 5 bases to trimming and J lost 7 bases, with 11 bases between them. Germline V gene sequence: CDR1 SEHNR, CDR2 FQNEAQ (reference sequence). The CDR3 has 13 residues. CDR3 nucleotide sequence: TGTGCCAGCAGCCTGCGTCAGGGTGAAAAACTGTTTTTT. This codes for CASSLRQGEKLFF.

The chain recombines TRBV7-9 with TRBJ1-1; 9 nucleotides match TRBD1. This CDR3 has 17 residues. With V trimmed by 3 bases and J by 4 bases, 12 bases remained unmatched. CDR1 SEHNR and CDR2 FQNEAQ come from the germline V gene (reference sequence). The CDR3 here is CASSFNNRGRLSTEAFF. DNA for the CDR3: TGTGCCAGCAGCTTCAATAACAGGGGGCGCCTGAGCACTGAAGCTTTCTTT.

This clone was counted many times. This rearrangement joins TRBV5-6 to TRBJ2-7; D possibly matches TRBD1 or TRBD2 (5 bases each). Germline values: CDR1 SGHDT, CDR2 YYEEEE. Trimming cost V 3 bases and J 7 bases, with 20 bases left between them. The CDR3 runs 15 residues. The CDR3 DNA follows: TGTGCCAGCAGCTCTCGGTGGGACGGTCCCTGGGAGCAGTACTTC. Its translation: CASSSRWDGPWEQYF.

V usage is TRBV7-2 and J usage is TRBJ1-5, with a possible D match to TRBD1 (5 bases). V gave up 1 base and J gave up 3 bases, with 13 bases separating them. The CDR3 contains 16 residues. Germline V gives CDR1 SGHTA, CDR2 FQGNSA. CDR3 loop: CASSLVGGSVNQPQHF. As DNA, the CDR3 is TGTGCCAGCAGCTTAGTCGGGGGGAGCGTCAATCAGCCCCAGCATTTT. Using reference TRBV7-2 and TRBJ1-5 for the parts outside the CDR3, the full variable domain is GAGVSQSPSNKVTEKGKDVELRCDPISGHTALYWYRQSLGQGLEFLIYFQGNSAPDKSGLPSDRFSAERTGGSVSTLTIQRTQQEDSAVYLCASSLVGGSVNQPQHFGDGTRLSIL.

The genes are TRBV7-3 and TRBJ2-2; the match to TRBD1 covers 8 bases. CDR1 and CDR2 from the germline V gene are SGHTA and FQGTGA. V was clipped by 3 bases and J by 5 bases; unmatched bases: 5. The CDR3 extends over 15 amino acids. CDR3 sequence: CASSFGQGHTGELFF. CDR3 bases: TGTGCCAGCAGCTTCGGACAGGGTCATACCGGGGAGCTGTTTTTT.

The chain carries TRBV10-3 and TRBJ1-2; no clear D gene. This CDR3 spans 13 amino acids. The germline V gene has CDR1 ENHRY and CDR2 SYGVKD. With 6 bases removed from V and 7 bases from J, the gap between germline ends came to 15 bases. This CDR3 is CAISERAGFGYTF. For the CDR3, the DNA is TGTGCCATCAGCGAGAGGGCGGGTTTTGGCTACACCTTC.

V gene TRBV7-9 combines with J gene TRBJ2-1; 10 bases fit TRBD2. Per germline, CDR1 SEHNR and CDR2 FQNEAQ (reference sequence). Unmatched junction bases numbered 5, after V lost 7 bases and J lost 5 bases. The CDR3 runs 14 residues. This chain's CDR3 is CASTLAGAHNEQFF. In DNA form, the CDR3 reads TGTGCCAGCACCCTAGCGGGAGCACACAATGAGCAGTTCTTC.

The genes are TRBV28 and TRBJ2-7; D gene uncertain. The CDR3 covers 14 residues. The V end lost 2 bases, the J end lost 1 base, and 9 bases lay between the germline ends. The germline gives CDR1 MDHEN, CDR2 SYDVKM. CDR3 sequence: CASSLTLPSYEQYF. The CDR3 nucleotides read TGTGCCAGCAGTTTAACCCTACCTTCCTACGAGCAGTACTTC.

The CDR3 nucleotides read TGTGCCAGCAGCTTGGCGGGGGTCGGGACCCAGTACTTC. It translates to CASSLAGVGTQYF. The rearrangement uses TRBV5-6 and TRBJ2-5, with D perhaps TRBD2 (6 bases). CDR1 SGHDT and CDR2 YYEEEE come from the germline V gene. The CDR3 has 13 residues. V was shortened by 0 bases and J by 7 bases, with 10 bases between the two germline ends.

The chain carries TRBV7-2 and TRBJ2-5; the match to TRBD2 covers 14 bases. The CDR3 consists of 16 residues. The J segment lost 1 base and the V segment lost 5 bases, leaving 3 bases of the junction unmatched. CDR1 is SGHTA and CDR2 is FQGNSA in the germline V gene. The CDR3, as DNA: TGTGCCAGCAGCCGGACTAGCGGGAGGCCCCAAGAGACCCAGTACTTC. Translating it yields CASSRTSGRPQETQYF.

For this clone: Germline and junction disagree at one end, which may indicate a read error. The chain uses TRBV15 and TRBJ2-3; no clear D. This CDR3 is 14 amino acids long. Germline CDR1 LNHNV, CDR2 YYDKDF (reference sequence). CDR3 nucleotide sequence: TGTGCCACCAGCGTATGGGGTCCCAAAGATGCGCAGTATTTT. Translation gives CATSVWGPKDAQYF. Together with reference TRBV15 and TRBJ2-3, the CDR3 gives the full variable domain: DAMVIQNPRYQVTQFGKPVTLSCSQTLNHNVMYWYQQKSSQAPKLLFHYYDKDFNNEADTPDNFQSRRPNTSFCFLDIRSPGLGDTAMYLCATSVWGPKDAQYFGPGTRLTVL.

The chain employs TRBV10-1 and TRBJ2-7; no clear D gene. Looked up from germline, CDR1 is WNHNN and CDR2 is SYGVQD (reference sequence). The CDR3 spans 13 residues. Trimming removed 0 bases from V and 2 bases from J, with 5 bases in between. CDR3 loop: CASSESTTYEQYF. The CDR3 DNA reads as TGCGCCAGCAGTGAGTCGACCACCTACGAGCAGTACTTC.

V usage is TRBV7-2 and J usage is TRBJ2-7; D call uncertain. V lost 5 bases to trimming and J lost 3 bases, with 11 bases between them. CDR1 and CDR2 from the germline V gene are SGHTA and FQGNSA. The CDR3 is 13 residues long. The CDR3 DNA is TGTGCCAGCAGCCCACTGGGCAACTACGAGCAGTACTTC. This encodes CASSPLGNYEQYF.

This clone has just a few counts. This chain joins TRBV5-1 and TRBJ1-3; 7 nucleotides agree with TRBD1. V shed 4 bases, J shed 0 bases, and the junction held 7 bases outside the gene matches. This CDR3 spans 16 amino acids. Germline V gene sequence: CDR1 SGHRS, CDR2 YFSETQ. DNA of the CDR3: TGCGCCAGCAGCGGTCCGGACAGGTTCTCTGGAAACACCATATATTTT. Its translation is CASSGPDRFSGNTIYF.